Listed here are 2 T cell receptor beta chains from one sample, sequenced in a study of CD4 and CD8 cells across lung adenocarcinoma regions. TCRdb reanalysed the PCR reads using MiXCR and keeps one entry per CDR3 protein. The sample includes almost 7,000 distinct CDR3 sequences, around half seen only once; the top ten take 35% to 45%. The sample was CD8+ T cells from the center of a lung tumor. The receptors were gathered from a male donor with lung adenocarcinoma. The CD4 and CD8 labels of this study may be unreliable.

This clonotype was recorded a few times. At one end the junction does not follow the germline gene, possibly because of a read error. The chain's CDR3 is CSSSTGPNTEAFF. For the CDR3, the DNA is TGTTCCAGCAGCACTGGGCCGAACACTGAAGCTTTCTTT. This sequence joins TRBV11-2 and TRBJ1-1; D is ambiguous. Germline lookup yields CDR1 SGHAT and CDR2 FQNNGV. The CDR3 contains 13 residues.

This clonotype appeared a few times. The chain carries TRBV6-2 or TRBV6-3 and TRBJ2-5; TRBD1 agrees at 10 bases. The J call may be incorrect, as the DNA end agrees better with TRBJ2-7. Germline values: CDR1 MNHEY, CDR2 SVGEGT. This CDR3 is built from 15 residues. CDR3 coding DNA: TGTGCCAGCAGGGATGGGACAGGGGTGACCTACGAGCAGTACTTC. Its translation: CASRDGTGVTYEQYF.